The rows below give T cell receptor beta chains drawn from one sample of a study of blood T cells in healthy people across ages. TCRdb redid the calling of the 5' RACE reads with MiXCR, one entry per CDR3 protein. The sample includes approximately 1.5 million distinct CDR3 sequences, roughly 32% of them seen just once. Sequenced sample: blood. Receptor source: a woman in her 30s in good health. Each CDR3 is given with its conserved first and last residue. A D gene is named only where the DNA matches it firmly. Rows give clone size only sometimes, using once, few, many, or a class for an expanded clone.

v_call	j_call	clone_size	cdr3_length	d_call	cdr3_aa	cdr3_nt
TRBV4-1	TRBJ2-7	NA	13	NA	CASSATTAYEQYF	TGCGCCAGCAGCGCAACCACGGCCTACGAGCAGTACTTC
TRBV4-1	TRBJ2-5	NA	15	NA	CASSQERLGKETQYF	TGCGCCAGCAGCCAAGAACGGCTTGGGAAAGAGACCCAGTACTTC
TRBV7-9	TRBJ1-2	NA	15	TRBD1	CASSSPSDRGRGYTF	TGTGCCAGCAGCTCCCCCTCGGACAGGGGGCGAGGCTACACCTTC
TRBV15	TRBJ2-5	NA	15	TRBD1	CATSTRTGGEETQYF	TGTGCCACCAGCACTCGGACAGGGGGAGAGGAGACCCAGTACTTC
TRBV13	TRBJ1-2	few	20	NA	CASSVFRRWDGRQSNYGYTF	TGTGCCAGCAGCGTCTTCAGGCGTTGGGACGGGAGGCAATCTAACTATGGCTACACCTTC
TRBV18	TRBJ2-5	NA	14	NA	CASSVSHAKETQYF	TGTGCCAGCTCAGTTAGCCATGCCAAAGAGACCCAGTACTTC
TRBV20-1	TRBJ2-7	NA	15	TRBD2	CSAGGGQKFYYEQYF	TGCAGTGCTGGGGGAGGGCAAAAATTCTACTACGAGCAGTACTTC
TRBV2	TRBJ2-1	NA	12	TRBD2	CASRTSGETQFF	TGTGCCAGCAGGACTAGCGGTGAGACCCAGTTCTTC
TRBV20-1	TRBJ1-4	many	13	NA	CSARGRTNEKLFF	TGCAGTGCTAGAGGAAGGACTAATGAAAAACTGTTTTTT
TRBV13	TRBJ2-3	NA	17	TRBD2	CACSFPEAGAVTDTQYF	TGTGCCTGCAGCTTCCCCGAAGCGGGGGCCGTCACAGATACGCAGTATTTT
TRBV28	TRBJ2-7	NA	16	TRBD1	CASSPLGQGVGYEQYF	TGTGCCAGCAGTCCATTAGGACAGGGGGTAGGGTACGAGCAGTACTTC
TRBV18	TRBJ2-1	NA	15	TRBD2	CASSPRTSKSNEQFF	TGTGCCAGCTCACCACGGACTAGTAAGAGCAATGAGCAGTTCTTC
TRBV7-9	TRBJ2-7	NA	15	NA	CASSLGGAASSEQYF	TGTGCCAGCAGCTTAGGTGGGGCCGCGTCGAGCGAGCAGTACTTC
TRBV5-1	TRBJ1-2	NA	17	TRBD1	CAGSLRTGGTFNYGYTF	TGCGCCGGCAGCTTGAGGACAGGGGGAACTTTTAACTATGGCTACACCTTC
TRBV5-5	TRBJ2-7	NA	15	NA	CASSGDRKSTYEQYF	TGTGCCAGCAGCGGGGACCGAAAATCCACCTACGAGCAGTACTTC
TRBV20-1	TRBJ2-7	NA	14	TRBD1	CSAMGETGFYEQYF	TGCAGTGCTATGGGGGAGACAGGGTTTTACGAGCAGTACTTC
TRBV5-1	TRBJ2-2	NA	16	TRBD2	CASSPGLAFNTGELFF	TGCGCCAGCAGCCCGGGACTAGCGTTTAACACCGGGGAGCTGTTTTTT
TRBV4-1	TRBJ2-3	few	15	NA	CASSQRALSTDTQYF	TGCGCCAGCAGCCAAAGAGCACTTAGCACAGATACGCAGTATTTT
TRBV5-5	TRBJ1-4	few	16	NA	CASSLGDWVSEEKLFF	TGTGCCAGCAGTCTAGGCGATTGGGTCAGCGAGGAAAAACTGTTTTTT
TRBV20-1	TRBJ2-3	few	14	TRBD1	CSASGQGITDTQYF	TGCAGTGCGTCGGGACAGGGAATTACGGATACGCAGTATTTT
TRBV7-9	TRBJ2-7	many	14	NA	CASSPSGRSYEQYF	TGTGCCAGCAGCCCTTCGGGTCGTTCCTACGAGCAGTACTTC
TRBV6-5	TRBJ1-1	few	13	TRBD1	CASSYPAQGEAFF	TGTGCCAGCAGTTACCCAGCACAGGGGGAAGCTTTCTTT
TRBV3-1	TRBJ1-2	few	12	NA	CASSQGENGYTF	TGTGCCAGCAGCCAAGGGGAAAATGGCTACACCTTC
TRBV7-9	TRBJ2-2	NA	15	NA	CASSHPVLDTGELFF	TGTGCCAGCAGCCACCCGGTATTGGACACCGGGGAGCTGTTTTTT
TRBV28	TRBJ2-6	few	16	TRBD1	CASSWTGEAGANVLTF	TGTGCCAGCAGTTGGACAGGGGAGGCTGGGGCCAACGTCCTGACTTTC
TRBV5-6	TRBJ2-7	NA	13	NA	CASSSGGLHEQYF	TGTGCCAGCAGCTCTGGGGGGCTCCACGAGCAGTACTTC
TRBV20-1	TRBJ2-1	few	20	TRBD2	CSARAGGGLAGGPPYNEQFF	TGCAGTGCTAGAGCAGGGGGAGGACTAGCGGGGGGGCCCCCCTACAATGAGCAGTTCTTC
TRBV28	TRBJ2-6	few	21	NA	CASSLVNTWDRYLSGANVLTF	TGTGCCAGCAGTTTGGTCAATACTTGGGACCGCTATCTCTCTGGGGCCAACGTCCTGACTTTC
TRBV7-7	TRBJ2-2	NA	16	TRBD1	CAGSSGQIINTGELFF	TGTGCCGGCAGCTCGGGACAGATTATAAACACCGGGGAGCTGTTTTTT
TRBV7-2	TRBJ2-1	NA	16	TRBD2	CASSLVRLAVYNVQFF	TGTGCCAGCAGCTTAGTTCGACTAGCAGTCTACAATGTGCAGTTCTTC
TRBV29-1	TRBJ1-2	NA	14	NA	CSVRLGDLTDGYTF	TGCAGCGTCCGGCTAGGGGATTTGACCGATGGCTACACCTTC
TRBV4-2	TRBJ2-1	NA	20	TRBD2	CASSQPSGGAGRWAPNEQFF	TGTGCCAGCAGCCAACCTAGCGGGGGGGCCGGTAGATGGGCTCCGAATGAGCAGTTCTTC
TRBV18	TRBJ2-1	NA	16	NA	CASSPPGWDSYNEQFF	TGTGCCAGCTCACCACCCGGGTGGGACTCCTACAATGAGCAGTTCTTC
TRBV24-1	TRBJ2-3	few	16	NA	CATSDRGDTSTDTQYF	TGTGCCACCAGTGATCGTGGGGACACTAGCACAGATACGCAGTATTTT
TRBV2	TRBJ1-1	NA	13	TRBD1	CASKKGADTEAFF	TGTGCCAGCAAGAAGGGGGCTGACACTGAAGCTTTCTTT
TRBV12-3/TRBV12-4	TRBJ2-1	NA	15	NA	CASSTSRYSYNEQFF	TGTGCCAGCAGCACCTCCCGGTACTCCTACAATGAGCAGTTCTTC
TRBV6-5	TRBJ1-1	NA	12	TRBD1	CASSRQGNEAFF	TGTGCCAGCAGTCGACAGGGTAATGAAGCTTTCTTT
TRBV7-9	TRBJ2-3	few	13	TRBD2	CASKLAGWNTQYF	TGTGCCAGCAAGTTAGCGGGGTGGAATACGCAGTATTTT
TRBV18	TRBJ2-5	NA	15	NA	CASSRTKPTFETQYF	TGTGCCAGCTCACGAACCAAGCCTACGTTCGAGACCCAGTACTTC
TRBV4-2	TRBJ2-3	few	12	NA	CATRDLTDTQYF	TGTGCCACAAGGGACTTAACAGATACGCAGTATTTT
TRBV5-1	TRBJ1-4	once	18	TRBD1	CASRPGQGASATNEKLFF	TGCGCCAGCAGACCCGGACAGGGAGCCTCAGCAACTAATGAAAAACTGTTTTTT
TRBV5-1	TRBJ2-5	NA	15	TRBD2	CASSILAGGQNEQYF	TGCGCCAGCAGCATACTAGCGGGGGGGCAAAATGAGCAGTACTTC
TRBV30	TRBJ2-3	few	14	NA	CAWSVYRITDTQYF	TGTGCCTGGAGTGTATACCGGATCACAGATACGCAGTATTTT
TRBV13	TRBJ2-3	NA	17	TRBD2	CASSFRRSGGSTDTQYF	TGTGCCAGCAGCTTTCGGCGGAGCGGGGGGAGCACAGATACGCAGTATTTT
TRBV9	TRBJ2-6	few	19	NA	CASSKETEPYGSGANVLTF	TGTGCCAGCAGCAAAGAGACAGAACCTTATGGTTCTGGGGCCAACGTCCTGACTTTC
TRBV18	TRBJ1-1	NA	15	TRBD1	CASSPRDRENTEAFF	TGTGCCAGCTCACCAAGGGACAGGGAGAACACTGAAGCTTTCTTT